Each of the 19 T cell receptor beta chains below was sequenced from the same sample in a study of Graves' ophthalmopathy and Graves' hyperthyroidism. The authors amplified TCR beta CDR3 regions, and they did so from RNA transcripts for repertoire sequencing. HTBI primers were employed in first-round RT-PCR, then a second-round multiplex PCR followed. In TCRdb, the multiplex PCR reads were re-called with MiXCR into one record per CDR3 protein. The sample records almost 750,000 distinct CDR3 sequences, approximately 40% being singletons. Sequencing used peripheral blood. The source of these receptors is an adult man with Graves' ophthalmopathy.

This clonotype appeared many times. The chain uses TRBV10-3 and TRBJ2-7, with 8 bases lining up with TRBD1. CDR1 is ENHRY, CDR2 SYGVKD, per germline. The CDR3 has 13 residues. The trim removed 5 bases at V and 4 bases at J, leaving 4 bases unmatched. Here the CDR3 DNA reads TGTGCCATCAGTAATACAGGGGGGTACGAGCAGTACTTC. Its protein product is CAISNTGGYEQYF.

The chain employs TRBV7-9 and TRBJ1-2; D not resolved. Germline loops: CDR1 SEHNR, CDR2 FQNEAQ (reference sequence). The CDR3 totals 14 residues. The germline V and J ends were trimmed by 2 bases and 7 bases, with 14 bases remaining between them. CDR3 coding DNA: TGTGCCAGCAGCTTAATAGCCGGGGTCGGTGGCTACACCTTC. It yields the protein CASSLIAGVGGYTF.

This sequence joins TRBV24-1 and TRBJ1-5; TRBD1 matches at 7 bases. This CDR3 has 16 amino acids. Germline V gene data show CDR1 as KGHDR and CDR2 as SFDVKD. With V trimmed by 4 bases and J by 11 bases, 16 bases remained unmatched. CDR3 protein: CATSDPGTASQETQHF. CDR3 nucleotides: TGTGCCACCAGTGACCCCGGGACAGCTAGCCAAGAGACCCAGCATTTT.

The J gene is TRBJ2-5, the V gene TRBV2, with D unresolved. With 7 bases removed from V and 2 bases from J, the gap between germline ends came to 8 bases. The CDR3 spans 12 residues. Germline CDR1 is SNHLY and CDR2 is FYNNEI. CDR3 nucleotides: TGTGCCAGCACGATCCTACAAGAGACCCAGTACTTC. It encodes CASTILQETQYF.

V and J are TRBV7-2 and TRBJ1-5; tentatively, D is TRBD1 (6 bases). Per germline, CDR1 SGHTA and CDR2 FQGNSA. CDR3 length: 17 residues. V was pared by 3 bases and J by 1 base, with 16 bases between. For the CDR3, the DNA is TGTGCCAGCAGCTTGAGTCGCAGGGGTGGCAGCAATCAGCCCCAGCATTTT. Its translation: CASSLSRRGGSNQPQHF.

The rearrangement links TRBV5-1 to TRBJ2-2; D gene unclear. The germline CDR1 and CDR2 sequences are SGHRS and YFSETQ. The CDR3 length is 17 residues. Trimming cost V 3 bases and J 6 bases, with 21 bases left between them. Here the CDR3 reads CASSSIRTVGLPGELFF. In DNA form, the CDR3 reads TGCGCCAGCAGCTCAATTAGAACGGTCGGCCTACCCGGGGAGCTGTTTTTT. The full variable domain, rest sourced from reference TRBV5-1 and TRBJ2-2, is KAGVTQTPRYLIKTRGQQVTLSCSPISGHRSVSWYQQTPGQGLQFLFEYFSETQRNKGNFPGRFSGRQFSNSRSEMNVSTLELGDSALYLCASSSIRTVGLPGELFFGEGSRLTVL.

This clonotype was counted at least ten times. The J gene is TRBJ1-1, the V gene TRBV10-1; D gene ambiguous. CDR1 is WNHNN, CDR2 SYGVQD, per germline (reference sequence). The CDR3 is 13 residues long. Trimming took off 6 bases at V and 1 base at J, with 9 bases between the two ends. The CDR3 protein is CASRKVGNTEAFF. Here the CDR3 DNA reads TGCGCCAGCAGGAAAGTCGGGAACACTGAAGCTTTCTTT.

This clonotype has a handful of counts. J is TRBJ2-3 and V is TRBV29-1; a weak D match, TRBD1 (6 bases). V was trimmed by 8 bases and J by 1 base, leaving 13 bases between them. The CDR3 has 13 amino acids. CDR1 and CDR2 from the germline V gene are SQVTM and ANQGSEA. The CDR3 DNA reads TGCAGCATCAGGGGCGGCGGCACAGATACGCAGTATTTT. Amino acids: CSIRGGGTDTQYF.

This clonotype was counted between two and nine times. The gene calls are TRBV7-8 and TRBJ2-7; TRBD2 is a possible D gene (7 bases). V was shortened by 6 bases and J by 0 bases, with 18 bases between the two germline ends. Germline V gene data show CDR1 as SGHVS and CDR2 as FQNEAQ. The CDR3 contains 16 residues. The CDR3 nucleotides read TGTGCCAGCAGTAGAAGGGGGGAGGGAGGCTCCTACGAGCAGTACTTC. This gives the protein CASSRRGEGGSYEQYF.

The V call is TRBV4-3, the J call TRBJ1-4; the D is unclear. This CDR3 is built from 15 residues. Germline V gene lookup returns CDR1 LGHNA and CDR2 YSLEER. Deletions cut 1 base from V and 7 bases from J, with 13 bases between. The CDR3 here is CASSQGVMMTEKLFF. DNA of the CDR3: TGCGCCAGCAGCCAAGGTGTTATGATGACTGAAAAACTGTTTTTT.

This clonotype has more than one count but fewer than ten. V and J are TRBV19 and TRBJ2-5; D may match TRBD1 or TRBD2 (5 bases each). CDR3 size: 15 residues. V shed 5 bases and J shed 5 bases, with 18 bases lying between them. CDR1 is LNHDA, CDR2 SQIVND, per germline (reference sequence). The CDR3: CASSPLPWGLETQYF. The CDR3 nucleotides read TGTGCCAGTAGTCCACTCCCGTGGGGGTTGGAGACCCAGTACTTC.

This clonotype has just a few counts. The V gene is TRBV9, the J gene TRBJ1-1; D gene uncertain. The CDR3 sequence is 14 residues long. Trimming took 5 bases from V and 5 from J, leaving 16 bases between them. Germline V gene data show CDR1 as SGDLS and CDR2 as YYNGEE. The CDR3 nucleotides read TGTGCCAGCAGACCTACGATAGGGTATACTGAAGCTTTCTTT. Its protein is CASRPTIGYTEAFF. Filled out from reference TRBV9 and TRBJ1-1, the complete variable domain reads DSGVTQTPKHLITATGQRVTLRCSPRSGDLSVYWYQQSLDQGLQFLIQYYNGEERAKGNILERFSAQQFPDLHSELNLSSLELGDSALYFCASRPTIGYTEAFFGQGTRLTVV.

This chain joins TRBV25-1 and TRBJ2-2; tentative D call: TRBD1 (6 bases). Germline V lookup: CDR1 MGHDK, CDR2 SYGVNS. V was clipped by 4 bases and J by 6 bases, with 12 bases between them. The CDR3 spans 14 residues. As DNA, the CDR3 is TGTGCCAGCAGTGTTACAGGACAGCCCGGGGAGCTGTTTTTT. Translation: CASSVTGQPGELFF.

At least ten counts were recorded for this clonotype. The chain is built from TRBV7-9 and TRBJ2-2; the D is unclear. The CDR3 is 14 residues long. V was trimmed by 5 bases and J by 2 bases, leaving 9 bases between them. CDR1 is SEHNR and CDR2 is FQNEAQ in the germline V gene (reference sequence). CDR3 amino acids: CASSPATNTGELFF. CDR3 nucleotides: TGTGCCAGCAGCCCCGCGACAAACACCGGGGAGCTGTTTTTT.

This clonotype appeared a few times. The CDR3 is CASSQATGRDGYTF. DNA for the CDR3: TGCGCCAGCAGCCAAGCAACAGGGAGGGATGGCTACACCTTC. The chain is built from TRBV4-3 and TRBJ1-2, with D possibly TRBD1 on 6 matching bases. The CDR3 length is 14 residues. The germline V gene has CDR1 LGHNA and CDR2 YSLEER. V lost 1 base and J lost 6, with 12 bases in between.

The genes are TRBV29-1 and TRBJ2-5; 7 bases are a match to TRBD1. CDR3 size: 12 residues. J was trimmed by 4 bases and V by 6 bases; bases with no gene match: 5. Germline V gives CDR1 SQVTM, CDR2 ANQGSEA. The CDR3 here is CSVRGGAETQYF. The CDR3, as DNA: TGCAGCGTCCGAGGGGGCGCAGAGACCCAGTACTTC.

The rearrangement joins TRBV29-1 to TRBJ2-3; perhaps TRBD1 as D (6 bases). The germline V gene has CDR1 SQVTM and CDR2 ANQGSEA. Trimming stripped 4 bases from V and 11 bases from J, with 16 bases between. CDR3 length equals 12 residues. The CDR3 spells CSVGRGRCEQYF. The CDR3 DNA sequence: TGCAGCGTTGGCAGGGGAAGGTGCGAGCAGTATTTT.

As concerns this clonotype: Germline and junction disagree at one end, which may indicate a read error. This chain connects TRBV10-3 to TRBJ2-7, with 11 bases fitting TRBD1. Germline V gives CDR1 ENHRY, CDR2 SYGVKD. The CDR3 sequence is 18 residues long. The DNA of the CDR3 is TGTGCCAGCAGTTACTTGAATGCCCCGGACAGGGGGCTCTACGAGCAGTACTTC. Its translation is CASSYLNAPDRGLYEQYF.

As regards this clonotype: The CDR3 ends on some other residue instead of the conserved phenylalanine or tryptophan, so this is likely a read error. This chain connects TRBV10-2 to TRBJ1-2; D gene ambiguous. This CDR3 is built from 12 residues. Looked up from germline, CDR1 is WSHSY and CDR2 is SAAADI. The germline V and J ends were trimmed by 6 bases and 0 bases, with 5 bases remaining between them. This chain's CDR3 is CASRGANYGYTL. The CDR3 DNA reads as TGCGCCAGCAGGGGTGCTAACTATGGCTACACCCTC.